Sequencing of this T cell receptor (beta chain) was carried out in a study of blood T cell repertoires in COVID-19. Study as a whole: T cells, B-cell-depleted T cells, or PBMCs provided the cDNA or gDNA that served as material.

Some clones are missing from TCRdb's copy, which holds only in-frame ones; the method was immunoSEQ multiplex PCR. This table has 250,000 to 300,000 clones, more than 85% appearing once. This clonotype was obtained from a woman between 25 and 40 years old with COVID-19, enrolled during active disease. Input material: peripheral blood.

CDR3 in amino acids: CASSLGIRQGMWNTEAFF. The CDR3 coding sequence is TGTGCCAGCAGCTTAGGAATCAGGCAGGGGATGTGGAACACTGAAGCTTTCTTT. V and J are TRBV7-2 and TRBJ1-1, with a tentative D call TRBD1 (6 bases). V lost 1 base and J 1 base, leaving 19 bases between the germline ends. The germline V gene encodes CDR1 SGHTA and CDR2 FQGNSA. The CDR3 is 18 residues long.